The 16 T cell receptor beta chains below all came from one sample that was sequenced in a study of radiation and T cells in renal cell carcinoma. Treatment noted: 15 Gy SBRT to primary tumor, nephrectomy 4 weeks later. Repertoires were generated with immunoSEQ multiplex PCR, while TCRdb's copy carries only in-frame clones and drops some. The sample shows 17,000 or so clones, around 55% of them seen only once. Specimen: tumor tissue, collected from a patient whose treatment included radiotherapy and nephrectomy. The receptors were gathered from a man aged 50-60 years with renal cell carcinoma.

The chain has TRBV5-4 and TRBJ2-1; 12 positions match TRBD2. J lost 4 bases, V lost 0 bases, and 2 bases had no gene match. The germline V gene encodes CDR1 SGHNT and CDR2 YYREEE (reference sequence). The CDR3 covers 16 residues. Written as DNA, the CDR3 is TGTGCCAGCAGCTTGGGAGGACTAGCGGGATACAATGAGCAGTTCTTC. Protein: CASSLGGLAGYNEQFF.

The rearrangement links TRBV7-6 to TRBJ1-5; D uncertain. V lost 5 bases and J 3 bases, leaving 14 bases between the germline ends. This CDR3 comprises 15 residues. Germline assignment: CDR1 SGHVS and CDR2 FNYEAQ. The CDR3 loop reads CASSIETGFNQPQHF. DNA for the CDR3: TGTGCCAGCAGCATAGAAACGGGATTCAATCAGCCCCAGCATTTT.

V and J are TRBV7-9 and TRBJ1-2, with a weak D call TRBD1 (5 bases). Germline V gene sequence: CDR1 SEHNR, CDR2 FQNEAQ (reference sequence). This CDR3 is built from 17 residues. Trimming took 1 base from V and 2 from J, leaving 17 bases between them. CDR3 coding DNA: TGTGCCAGCAGCTTAGAAGGGGCTGGGGGTATCAACTATGGCTACACCTTC. Encoded protein: CASSLEGAGGINYGYTF.

A few counts support this clone. The chain links TRBV7-9 to TRBJ2-5; D call uncertain. This CDR3 contains 14 residues. V was shortened by 4 bases and J by 2 bases, with 11 bases between the two germline ends. Germline V gene sequence: CDR1 SEHNR, CDR2 FQNEAQ (reference sequence). The CDR3 reads CASSSWTSQETQYF. The CDR3 coding sequence is TGTGCCAGCAGCTCTTGGACCTCACAAGAGACCCAGTACTTC.

This chain connects TRBV5-5 to TRBJ2-7; D might be TRBD1 (6 bases). Per germline, CDR1 SGHKS and CDR2 YYEKEE (reference sequence). There are 13 residues in the CDR3. The V end lost 4 bases, the J end lost 7 bases, and 15 bases lay between the germline ends. In DNA, the CDR3 is TGTGCCAGCAGCCACACAGGGTCGGGGGAGCAGTACTTC. Protein sequence: CASSHTGSGEQYF.

Here the CDR3 DNA reads TGTGCCAGCAGTTACGGGGGGGCAAACACTGAAGCTTTCTTT. It yields the protein CASSYGGANTEAFF. The chain carries TRBV6-6 and TRBJ1-1; TRBD1 might be the D (6 bases). V shed 2 bases and J shed 2 bases, with 9 bases lying between them. Germline CDR1 is MNHNY and CDR2 is SVGAGI (reference sequence). This CDR3 contains 14 residues.

The chain couples TRBV5-1 to TRBJ2-2; TRBD2 agrees at 7 bases. Germline V gene lookup returns CDR1 SGHRS and CDR2 YFSETQ. This CDR3 has 15 amino acids. V was clipped by 2 bases and J by 6 bases; unmatched bases: 7. This CDR3 reads CASSLEGLPPGELFF. CDR3 sequence (DNA): TGCGCCAGCAGCTTAGAGGGACTACCTCCCGGGGAGCTGTTTTTT.

The chain has TRBV6-9 and TRBJ1-3, with D uncertain. The V end was cut by 4 bases, the J end by 0 bases, with 7 bases between. The CDR3 covers 14 residues. Germline assignment: CDR1 MNHGY and CDR2 SVAAGI. The CDR3 sequence is CASSSVSSGNTIYF. The DNA for the CDR3 is TGTGCCAGCAGTTCCGTAAGCTCTGGAAACACCATATATTTT.

The V call is TRBV5-5, the J call TRBJ1-3, with 7 nucleotides matching TRBD1. The V gene end was trimmed by 4 bases and the J gene end by 3 bases; junction bases not matched to a gene: 13. The CDR3 spans 17 residues. Germline-derived CDR1 and CDR2 are SGHKS and YYEKEE (reference sequence). The CDR3 loop is CASSLIGTAENGNTIYF. The CDR3, as DNA: TGTGCCAGCAGCCTAATTGGGACAGCTGAGAATGGAAACACCATATATTTT.

This clone was picked up a small number of times. The rearrangement links TRBV7-9 to TRBJ2-2, with D possibly matching TRBD1 (6 bases). Trimming took 6 bases from V and 4 from J, leaving 15 bases between them. The CDR3 runs 15 residues. CDR1 and CDR2 (germline): SEHNR, FQNEAQ (reference sequence). CDR3: CASSYRASGTGELFF. The CDR3 DNA follows: TGTGCCAGCAGTTACAGGGCGTCTGGCACCGGGGAGCTGTTTTTT.

This clone has just one count. V usage is TRBV30 and J usage is TRBJ1-4; 10 bases agree with TRBD1. Germline CDR1 reads GTSNPN; CDR2 reads SVGIG (reference sequence). The CDR3 runs to 13 residues. The V and J ends lost 4 bases and 10 bases, in that order; junction bases with no gene match: 6. This CDR3 is CAWTGTGAGKLFF. The DNA of the CDR3 is TGTGCCTGGACCGGGACAGGGGCTGGAAAACTGTTTTTT.

The chain links TRBV4-1 to TRBJ1-5; D possibly corresponds to TRBD1 (5 bases). V lost 0 bases, J lost 4 bases, and 13 bases lay in between. Looked up from germline, CDR1 is MGHRA and CDR2 is YSYEKL. The CDR3 length is 16 residues. Written as DNA, the CDR3 is TGCGCCAGCAGCCAAGATTGGCAGGGAGGTAATCAGCCCCAGCATTTT. It codes for CASSQDWQGGNQPQHF.

The V gene is TRBV28, the J gene TRBJ2-7; 7 bases are shared with TRBD1. The CDR3 runs 16 residues. V shed 5 bases and J 2 bases; nucleotides not matched to a gene: 12. Germline CDR1 is MDHEN and CDR2 is SYDVKM. The CDR3 loop is CASSPRLLGQAYEQYF. CDR3 in DNA: TGTGCCAGCAGTCCCCGCCTCCTCGGACAGGCCTACGAGCAGTACTTC.

The V and J genes are TRBV19 and TRBJ2-1, with TRBD1 matching over 9 bases. CDR3 length: 12 amino acids. Trimming at V came to 6 bases and at J to 12 bases, leaving 6 bases not matched to a gene. Germline V gene data show CDR1 as LNHDA and CDR2 as SQIVND (reference sequence). The CDR3 DNA is TGTGCCAGTAGCCCGAACAGGGGGCCGCAGTTCTTC. Protein sequence: CASSPNRGPQFF. The full variable domain, completed using reference TRBV19 and TRBJ2-1, is DGGITQSPKYLFRKEGQNVTLSCEQNLNHDAMYWYRQDPGQGLRLIYYSQIVNDFQKGDIAEGYSVSREKKESFPLTVTSAQKNPTAFYLCASSPNRGPQFFGPGTRLTVL.

V usage is TRBV10-3 and J usage is TRBJ1-1; D is unclear. Between the trimmed V and J ends, which lost 6 bases and 8 bases, there was a span of 16 bases. Germline loops: CDR1 ENHRY, CDR2 SYGVKD. This CDR3 comprises 13 residues. DNA for the CDR3: TGTGCCATCAGGTCAGACAAGGTCGAGGAAGCTTTCTTT. It is translated as CAIRSDKVEEAFF.

This clone rates as medium-sized. The gene calls are TRBV19 and TRBJ2-4, with 7 bases identical to TRBD2. The germline V gene has CDR1 LNHDA and CDR2 SQIVND (reference sequence). V lost 7 bases and J lost 8; bases outside the gene matches: 17. This CDR3 has 16 residues. The CDR3 DNA sequence: TGTGCCAGTAACCCAAGCGGGGCACCCAGTCAGGACATTCAGTACTTC. This encodes CASNPSGAPSQDIQYF.